The clone carrying this T cell receptor beta chain was seen once. CDR1 and CDR2 from the germline V gene are SGHDN and FVKESK. V was trimmed by 1 base and J by 4 bases, leaving 8 bases between them. The CDR3 is 14 residues long. These data originate in a study of shared clonotypes between healthy human individuals. Whole-study context: CD8 memory received one plate per donor, CD8 naive two, CD4 memory three and CD4 naive three.

The assay ran at deep level. Here immunoSEQ multiplex PCR was the method, and the copy in TCRdb shows in-frame clones only, minus some. There are over a million clones in the sample; 75% to 80% occur only once, and 0.5% to 0.6% lies in the top ten. CD4+ cell separation produced CD45RA+ naive and CD45RA-negative memory subsets. Sequencing used memory CD4+ T cells from PBMCs. Described subset: CD45RA-negative fraction. The receptor was derived from a man between 18 and 29 years old in good health. Some clones in this sample may be carry-over from other donors' samples. The chain carries TRBV14 and TRBJ2-1; TRBD2 might be the D (5 bases). The DNA for the CDR3 is TGTGCCAGCAGCCAAGGGACGGGGTACAATGAGCAGTTCTTC. Its protein is CASSQGTGYNEQFF. The full variable domain, completed using reference TRBV14 and TRBJ2-1, is EAGVTQFPSHSVIEKGQTVTLRCDPISGHDNLYWYRRVMGKEIKFLLHFVKESKQDESGMPNNRFLAERTGGTYSTLKVQPAELEDSGVYFCASSQGTGYNEQFFGPGTRLTVL.